This entry lists 14 T cell receptor beta chains sequenced from one sample in a study of post-analysis software for immune sequencing data. Findings of the study overall: A handful of TRBV segments were more frequent in patients than controls; TRBV5-6, TRBV5-1 and TRBV20-1 belonged to this group.

No antigens are known for them. Unique molecular identifiers were carried by the TCR beta cDNA libraries. TCRdb re-analysed the PCR reads in MiXCR, keeping a single row per CDR3 protein. Of some 800,000 distinct CDR3 sequences detected, around 45% appear once; the ten largest clones hold roughly 4.9%. Specimen: blood. These receptors were taken from a girl aged 10-17 years with multiple sclerosis.

This clonotype was picked up a small number of times. V gene TRBV7-9 combines with J gene TRBJ2-5; perhaps TRBD2 as D (5 bases). Looked up from germline, CDR1 is SEHNR and CDR2 is FQNEAQ (reference sequence). This CDR3 has 13 residues. V shed 7 bases and J shed 2 bases, with 11 bases lying between them. The CDR3 nucleotides read TGTGCCAGCAACCGGGATCCGCAAGAGACCCAGTACTTC. As protein: CASNRDPQETQYF.

In this sample, this clonotype turned up once. The chain carries TRBV13 and TRBJ2-5, with TRBD1 as a possible D gene (6 bases). This CDR3 spans 16 amino acids. Per germline, CDR1 PRHDT and CDR2 FYEKMQ (reference sequence). V was cut by 5 bases and J by 0 bases, with 16 bases left in between. The CDR3 bases are TGTGCCAGCAGCCCCTCCCTGGGGGCGAACCAAGAGACCCAGTACTTC. This sequence encodes CASSPSLGANQETQYF.

The table lists this clonotype with a few counts. The rearrangement uses TRBV7-8 and TRBJ2-1, with 10 nucleotides matching TRBD2. The CDR3 totals 16 residues. Losses at the gene ends were 5 bases for V and 7 bases for J; bases not matched to a gene: 11. Per the germline V gene, CDR1 is SGHVS and CDR2 is FQNEAQ. The CDR3 nucleotides read TGTGCCAGCAGCCTACAAGCGGGAGGGCCGGGGAATGAGCAGTTCTTC. Its protein product is CASSLQAGGPGNEQFF.

V usage is TRBV3-1 and J usage is TRBJ2-3; tentatively, D is TRBD1 (5 bases). The germline gives CDR1 LGHDT, CDR2 YNNKEL (reference sequence). The CDR3 has 16 residues. V was cut by 5 bases and J by 2 bases, with 17 bases left in between. The CDR3 reads CASSSQRAGYTDTQYF. The CDR3 nucleotides are TGTGCCAGCAGCTCCCAACGCGCAGGGTACACAGATACGCAGTATTTT.

The chain links TRBV12-3 or TRBV12-4 to TRBJ2-1; D not resolved. V lost 1 base and J 11 bases, leaving 15 bases between the germline ends. This CDR3 has 14 amino acids. The CDR3: CASSLEPKVAQQFF. The CDR3 DNA is TGTGCCAGCAGTTTAGAACCCAAGGTGGCGCAGCAGTTCTTC.

J is TRBJ2-4 and V is TRBV7-8; D possibly corresponds to TRBD1 (5 bases). V lost 5 bases to trimming and J lost 0 bases, with 23 bases between them. Germline CDR1 reads SGHVS; CDR2 reads FQNEAQ. CDR3 length: 19 residues. CDR3 sequence reads: CASSPTSLAGWSAKNIQYF. The CDR3 DNA is TGTGCCAGCAGCCCAACCTCCCTTGCAGGGTGGTCAGCCAAAAACATTCAGTACTTC.

V is TRBV4-3 and J is TRBJ2-1; TRBD2 matches 8 bases. V lost 0 bases and J lost 2; bases outside the gene matches: 3. CDR1 is LGHNA and CDR2 is YSLEER in the germline V gene. This CDR3 contains 16 residues. In DNA, the CDR3 is TGCGCCAGCAGCCAAGATGGCGGGGGGACCTACAATGAGCAGTTCTTC. Its translation is CASSQDGGGTYNEQFF.

The CDR3 coding sequence is TGTGCCATCAGTGGGGTGACTAGCGTGGACAATGAGCAGTTCTTC. Translated: CAISGVTSVDNEQFF. The gene calls are TRBV10-3 and TRBJ2-1; the match to TRBD2 covers 8 bases. The length of the CDR3 is 15 residues. V lost 4 bases, J lost 5 bases, and 7 bases stayed unmatched. Germline V lookup: CDR1 ENHRY, CDR2 SYGVKD.

The V call is TRBV28, the J call TRBJ2-7; D assignment may be TRBD1 or TRBD2 (6 bases each). The CDR3 has 16 residues. V lost 2 bases, J lost 6 bases, and 20 bases lay in between. Germline CDR1 MDHEN, CDR2 SYDVKM. The CDR3 coding sequence is TGTGCCAGCAGTTTAGGCCTTTGGGGGGCGAAGGGCGAGCAGTACTTC. The encoded protein is CASSLGLWGAKGEQYF.

The chain joins TRBV6-2 or TRBV6-3 to TRBJ2-1, with 8 bases matching TRBD2. V shed 2 bases, J shed 10 bases, and the junction held 7 bases outside the gene matches. This CDR3 is 14 amino acids long. Germline lookup yields CDR1 MNHEY and CDR2 SVGEGT. CDR3 sequence reads: CASSYGTSGLEQFF. The CDR3 DNA follows: TGTGCCAGCAGTTACGGCACTAGCGGATTAGAGCAGTTCTTC.

The genes are TRBV4-1 and TRBJ2-2; D not resolved. The CDR3 has 16 amino acids. Trimming shortened V by 2 bases and J by 8 bases, and 18 bases separated the two germline ends. CDR1 and CDR2 from the germline V gene are MGHRA and YSYEKL. The chain's CDR3 is CASSQRESLVTGELFF. The CDR3 nucleotides are TGCGCCAGCAGCCAAAGGGAAAGCCTCGTAACGGGGGAGCTGTTTTTT.

This rearrangement joins TRBV24-1 to TRBJ2-7, with D unresolved. This CDR3 contains 14 residues. Germline CDR1 and CDR2: KGHDR and SFDVKD. With 5 bases removed from V and 1 base from J, the gap between germline ends came to 11 bases. This chain's CDR3 is CATSAPDGSYEQYF. The CDR3 bases are TGTGCCACCAGTGCCCCTGACGGATCCTACGAGCAGTACTTC.

This clonotype was seen a few times. This sequence joins TRBV5-1 and TRBJ2-7; a possible D gene is TRBD1 (6 bases). V lost 0 bases, J lost 3 bases, and 10 bases lay in between. Germline loops: CDR1 SGHRS, CDR2 YFSETQ. This CDR3 contains 14 residues. CDR3: CASSLEWDNYEQYF. The CDR3 bases are TGCGCCAGCAGCTTGGAATGGGACAACTACGAGCAGTACTTC. Supplemented by reference TRBV5-1 and TRBJ2-7, the full variable domain reads KAGVTQTPRYLIKTRGQQVTLSCSPISGHRSVSWYQQTPGQGLQFLFEYFSETQRNKGNFPGRFSGRQFSNSRSEMNVSTLELGDSALYLCASSLEWDNYEQYFGPGTRLTVT.

This clonotype was observed a handful of times. As DNA, the CDR3 is TGTGCCAGCACTAAGCTGCAGGGTTCAGATACGCAGTATTTT. Translating it yields CASTKLQGSDTQYF. The chain carries TRBV28 and TRBJ2-3, with a tentative D call TRBD1 (5 bases). The CDR3 is 14 residues long. V was trimmed by 7 bases and J by 4 bases, leaving 15 bases between them. The germline V gene has CDR1 MDHEN and CDR2 SYDVKM.